This TCR beta chain stems from a study of T cell changes during pregnancy in multiple sclerosis. The V gene lost 2 bases and the J gene lost 3 bases, with 11 bases spanning the gap. CDR3 length equals 15 residues. Germline V gene data show CDR1 as SGHTA and CDR2 as FQGNSA. Data came from immunoSEQ multiplex PCR; TCRdb stores just in-frame clones and leaves some out. The table lists 65,000 to 85,000 clones, about 90% of them singletons. The sequences come from peripheral blood, collected after pregnancy. This rearrangement joins TRBV7-2 to TRBJ2-1; D perhaps matches TRBD1 (5 bases). The origin of this receptor is a female donor with multiple sclerosis, enrolled in a pregnancy study. The CDR3 DNA is TGTGCCAGCAGCTTACTGGGGCAGAGCTACAATGAGCAGTTCTTC. This sequence encodes CASSLLGQSYNEQFF.